This is a list of T cell receptor beta chains from one sample in a study of patients and donors after allogeneic stem cell transplantation. A single record per CDR3 protein comes from TCRdb applying MiXCR to the RT-PCR reads. Here the sample spans approximately 410,000 distinct CDR3 sequences, under 20% being singletons. Specimen: blood, either unsorted or a sorted T cell fraction (not recorded which). These TCRs come from a human donor who was either an allogeneic HSCT recipient or a stem cell or donor lymphocyte infusion donor (not recorded which). It is not recorded whose cells these are; they may come from a transplant donor. The CDR3 runs from the conserved cysteine through the conserved F or W. The D gene is left open where the match is weak. Rows may omit the clone size; those that give it use once, few, many or a size class.

len: 11; abundance: -; j_gene: TRBJ2-7; v_gene: TRBV29-1; d_gene: -; CDR3aa: CSAEVSNEQYF; CDR3nt: TGCAGCGCGGAAGTATCCAACGAGCAGTACTTC
len: 16; abundance: -; j_gene: TRBJ2-1; v_gene: TRBV15; d_gene: -; CDR3aa: CATSRDPLLGENEQFF; CDR3nt: TGTGCCACCAGCAGAGACCCTTTACTAGGGGAGAATGAGCAGTTCTTC
len: 11; abundance: -; j_gene: TRBJ1-2; v_gene: TRBV6-5; d_gene: -; CDR3aa: CATQDDYGYTF; CDR3nt: TGTGCCACCCAGGACGACTATGGCTACACCTTC
len: 10; abundance: -; j_gene: TRBJ2-7; v_gene: TRBV5-8; d_gene: -; CDR3aa: CASSLIAEYF; CDR3nt: TGTGCCAGCAGCTTGATCGCCGAGTACTTC
len: 14; abundance: -; j_gene: TRBJ1-5; v_gene: TRBV6-1; d_gene: -; CDR3aa: CASSRSGRDQPQHF; CDR3nt: TGTGCCAGCAGCAGATCCGGGAGGGATCAGCCCCAGCATTTT
len: 16; abundance: -; j_gene: TRBJ2-4; v_gene: TRBV12-3/TRBV12-4; d_gene: -; CDR3aa: CASSSTVSIAKNIQYF; CDR3nt: TGTGCCAGCAGTTCCACAGTTAGCATAGCCAAAAACATTCAGTACTTC
len: 15; abundance: -; j_gene: TRBJ1-4; v_gene: TRBV27; d_gene: -; CDR3aa: CASSFGAGPNEKLFF; CDR3nt: TGTGCCAGCAGTTTTGGGGCAGGGCCTAATGAAAAACTGTTTTTT
len: 13; abundance: -; j_gene: TRBJ1-2; v_gene: TRBV6-1; d_gene: -; CDR3aa: CAASPRSWNGYTF; CDR3nt: TGTGCCGCAAGCCCCCGGTCTTGGAATGGCTACACCTTC
len: 14; abundance: many; j_gene: TRBJ2-7; v_gene: TRBV6-1; d_gene: -; CDR3aa: CASSRDQRYYEQYF; CDR3nt: TGTGCCAGCAGTCGAGACCAGCGCTACTACGAGCAGTACTTC
len: 18; abundance: few; j_gene: TRBJ2-7; v_gene: TRBV5-1; d_gene: TRBD2; CDR3aa: CASSSSPTSVEGSYEQYF; CDR3nt: TGCGCCAGCAGCTCAAGCCCCACTAGCGTGGAGGGTTCCTACGAGCAGTACTTC
len: 19; abundance: -; j_gene: TRBJ2-3; v_gene: TRBV20-1; d_gene: TRBD2; CDR3aa: CSASPTPGLAGRSTDTQYF; CDR3nt: TGCAGTGCTAGCCCCACCCCGGGACTAGCGGGGAGAAGCACAGATACGCAGTATTTT
len: 16; abundance: few; j_gene: TRBJ2-2; v_gene: TRBV5-6; d_gene: TRBD1; CDR3aa: CASSLPHRGNTGELFF; CDR3nt: TGTGCCAGCAGCTTGCCCCACAGGGGGAACACCGGGGAGCTGTTTTTT
len: 16; abundance: -; j_gene: TRBJ2-2; v_gene: TRBV12-3/TRBV12-4; d_gene: TRBD2; CDR3aa: CASSFGAGGFTGELFF; CDR3nt: TGTGCCAGCAGTTTTGGCGCGGGAGGGTTCACCGGGGAGCTGTTTTTT
len: 20; abundance: -; j_gene: TRBJ2-1; v_gene: TRBV11-1; d_gene: TRBD2; CDR3aa: CASSLVRGLAERSSYNEQFF; CDR3nt: TGTGCCAGCAGCTTAGTGCGTGGACTAGCGGAGAGAAGCTCCTACAATGAGCAGTTCTTC
len: 17; abundance: few; j_gene: TRBJ1-1; v_gene: TRBV7-9; d_gene: -; CDR3aa: CASSLVGSGTVNTEAFF; CDR3nt: TGTGCCAGCAGCTTAGTAGGCTCGGGGACGGTGAACACTGAAGCTTTCTTT
len: 18; abundance: -; j_gene: TRBJ2-7; v_gene: TRBV2; d_gene: -; CDR3aa: CASSAPLSVRGWSYEQYF; CDR3nt: TGTGCCAGCAGTGCCCCTCTGAGCGTCCGAGGTTGGTCCTACGAGCAGTACTTC
len: 13; abundance: -; j_gene: TRBJ1-1; v_gene: TRBV12-3/TRBV12-4; d_gene: -; CDR3aa: CASSLTRNTEAFF; CDR3nt: TGTGCCAGCAGTTTAACCAGAAACACTGAAGCTTTCTTT
len: 16; abundance: many; j_gene: TRBJ2-7; v_gene: TRBV12-3/TRBV12-4; d_gene: TRBD1; CDR3aa: CASSSDPRTGGSEQYF; CDR3nt: TGTGCCAGCAGTTCCGACCCCCGGACAGGGGGTAGCGAGCAGTACTTC
len: 14; abundance: few; j_gene: TRBJ1-6; v_gene: TRBV20-1; d_gene: -; CDR3aa: CSAPAGRNNSPLHF; CDR3nt: TGCAGTGCTCCGGCGGGGCGCAATAATTCACCCCTCCACTTT
len: 16; abundance: -; j_gene: TRBJ2-1; v_gene: TRBV12-3/TRBV12-4; d_gene: -; CDR3aa: CASNFPEGRGYNEQFF; CDR3nt: TGTGCCAGCAACTTTCCCGAGGGCAGGGGCTACAATGAGCAGTTCTTC
len: 16; abundance: few; j_gene: TRBJ2-2; v_gene: TRBV5-5; d_gene: -; CDR3aa: CASSLEVSGWVGELFF; CDR3nt: TGTGCCAGCAGCTTGGAGGTGTCCGGGTGGGTCGGGGAGCTGTTTTTT
len: 15; abundance: few; j_gene: TRBJ2-1; v_gene: TRBV20-1; d_gene: TRBD1; CDR3aa: CSPGPSGGNLNEQFF; CDR3nt: TGCAGCCCCGGCCCGTCAGGGGGCAATTTGAATGAGCAGTTCTTC
len: 14; abundance: few; j_gene: TRBJ2-7; v_gene: TRBV20-1; d_gene: TRBD2; CDR3aa: CSAGGTLSSYEQYF; CDR3nt: TGCAGTGCGGGAGGGACGTTGAGCTCCTACGAGCAGTACTTC
len: 19; abundance: few; j_gene: TRBJ2-2; v_gene: TRBV10-2; d_gene: TRBD2; CDR3aa: CASSGQAGGPILHTGELFF; CDR3nt: TGCGCCAGCAGTGGGCAAGCGGGGGGGCCAATTCTCCACACCGGGGAGCTGTTTTTT
len: 20; abundance: -; j_gene: TRBJ2-6; v_gene: TRBV12-3/TRBV12-4; d_gene: -; CDR3aa: CASSLRVGVQAVAGANVLTF; CDR3nt: TGTGCCAGCAGTTTAAGGGTGGGAGTTCAGGCGGTCGCTGGGGCCAACGTCCTGACTTTC
len: 14; abundance: many; j_gene: TRBJ1-2; v_gene: TRBV29-1; d_gene: TRBD1; CDR3aa: CSVEGTGGNYGYTF; CDR3nt: TGCAGCGTTGAAGGGACAGGGGGCAACTATGGCTACACCTTC
len: 19; abundance: many; j_gene: TRBJ2-7; v_gene: TRBV12-3/TRBV12-4; d_gene: TRBD2; CDR3aa: CASSYRPGLAGSSSYEQYF; CDR3nt: TGTGCCAGCAGCTATCGTCCGGGACTAGCGGGTTCTAGCTCCTACGAGCAGTACTTC
len: 16; abundance: -; j_gene: TRBJ1-6; v_gene: TRBV5-1; d_gene: TRBD1; CDR3aa: CASSFYPGQGRSPLHF; CDR3nt: TGCGCCAGCAGCTTTTACCCGGGACAGGGACGTTCACCCCTCCACTTT
len: 16; abundance: -; j_gene: TRBJ2-5; v_gene: TRBV7-8; d_gene: TRBD1; CDR3aa: CASSTPWDREKETQYF; CDR3nt: TGTGCCAGCAGCACCCCATGGGACAGGGAGAAGGAGACCCAGTACTTC
len: 13; abundance: -; j_gene: TRBJ2-7; v_gene: TRBV6-1; d_gene: -; CDR3aa: CASSRRPRSEQYF; CDR3nt: TGTGCCAGCAGCCGACGACCTCGGTCCGAGCAGTACTTC
len: 15; abundance: few; j_gene: TRBJ2-7; v_gene: TRBV12-3/TRBV12-4; d_gene: TRBD2; CDR3aa: CASSYPGGRTYEQYF; CDR3nt: TGTGCCAGCAGCTACCCGGGGGGACGGACCTACGAGCAGTACTTC
len: 14; abundance: few; j_gene: TRBJ1-5; v_gene: TRBV5-6; d_gene: -; CDR3aa: CASSLMRGVGPQHF; CDR3nt: TGTGCCAGCAGCTTGATGCGGGGCGTCGGGCCCCAGCATTTT
len: 14; abundance: many; j_gene: TRBJ2-7; v_gene: TRBV3-1; d_gene: TRBD1; CDR3aa: CASSQARGPSEQYF; CDR3nt: TGTGCCAGCAGCCAAGCCAGGGGGCCCTCCGAGCAGTACTTC
len: 15; abundance: -; j_gene: TRBJ1-4; v_gene: TRBV30; d_gene: -; CDR3aa: CACQEPSTTNEKLFF; CDR3nt: TGTGCCTGTCAGGAGCCTTCTACAACTAATGAAAAACTGTTTTTT
len: 13; abundance: few; j_gene: TRBJ2-7; v_gene: TRBV6-2/TRBV6-3; d_gene: -; CDR3aa: CASTGANHHEQYF; CDR3nt: TGTGCCAGCACGGGGGCCAATCACCACGAGCAGTACTTC
len: 15; abundance: many; j_gene: TRBJ2-2; v_gene: TRBV12-3/TRBV12-4; d_gene: TRBD1; CDR3aa: CASNLFRQGCGELFF; CDR3nt: TGTGCCAGCAACTTGTTTCGACAGGGGTGCGGGGAGCTGTTTTTT
len: 16; abundance: few; j_gene: TRBJ2-5; v_gene: TRBV15; d_gene: -; CDR3aa: CATSRDPTAQGGSQYF; CDR3nt: TGTGCCACCAGCAGAGATCCGACTGCGCAGGGCGGGTCCCAGTACTTC
len: 18; abundance: few; j_gene: TRBJ2-2; v_gene: TRBV30; d_gene: TRBD2; CDR3aa: CAWSPFVAGVEGPGELFF; CDR3nt: TGTGCCTGGTCTCCTTTCGTAGCGGGAGTGGAGGGGCCCGGGGAGCTGTTTTTT
len: 14; abundance: -; j_gene: TRBJ2-3; v_gene: TRBV20-1; d_gene: -; CDR3aa: CSARSRTRTDTQYF; CDR3nt: TGCAGTGCCCGATCGCGGACCCGCACAGATACGCAGTATTTT
len: 15; abundance: few; j_gene: TRBJ2-5; v_gene: TRBV4-1; d_gene: TRBD2; CDR3aa: CASSQKTSGEETQYF; CDR3nt: TGCGCCAGCAGCCAAAAGACGAGCGGGGAAGAGACCCAGTACTTC
len: 10; abundance: -; j_gene: TRBJ1-5; v_gene: TRBV3-1; d_gene: -; CDR3aa: CASSPKPQHF; CDR3nt: TGTGCCAGCAGCCCAAAGCCCCAGCATTTT
len: 13; abundance: -; j_gene: TRBJ1-2; v_gene: TRBV10-3; d_gene: -; CDR3aa: CAISAPESYGYTF; CDR3nt: TGTGCCATCAGTGCGCCGGAATCCTATGGCTACACCTTC
len: 14; abundance: few; j_gene: TRBJ2-1; v_gene: TRBV7-3; d_gene: TRBD1; CDR3aa: CASSFKDRGHEQFF; CDR3nt: TGTGCCAGCAGCTTCAAGGACAGGGGTCATGAGCAGTTCTTC
len: 11; abundance: -; j_gene: TRBJ2-5; v_gene: TRBV29-1; d_gene: -; CDR3aa: CSVERQETQYF; CDR3nt: TGCAGCGTTGAAAGGCAAGAGACCCAGTACTTC
len: 14; abundance: once; j_gene: TRBJ2-7; v_gene: TRBV18; d_gene: -; CDR3aa: CASSPWQGTNEQYF; CDR3nt: TGTGCCAGCTCACCATGGCAGGGGACAAACGAGCAGTACTTC
len: 12; abundance: -; j_gene: TRBJ2-3; v_gene: TRBV27; d_gene: -; CDR3aa: CASSHRSDTQYF; CDR3nt: TGTGCCAGCAGCCACCGTTCCGATACGCAGTATTTT
len: 15; abundance: -; j_gene: TRBJ1-2; v_gene: TRBV7-2; d_gene: TRBD1; CDR3aa: CASSSSTGGVYGYTF; CDR3nt: TGTGCCAGCAGCTCGTCGACAGGGGGAGTCTATGGCTACACCTTC
len: 16; abundance: few; j_gene: TRBJ2-7; v_gene: TRBV6-2/TRBV6-3; d_gene: -; CDR3aa: CASSRGPQSGSYEQYF; CDR3nt: TGTGCCAGCAGTCGGGGCCCTCAATCAGGGAGCTACGAGCAGTACTTC
len: 14; abundance: -; j_gene: TRBJ1-1; v_gene: TRBV3-1; d_gene: -; CDR3aa: CASSQVWQNTEAFF; CDR3nt: TGTGCCAGCAGCCAAGTGTGGCAAAACACTGAAGCTTTCTTT
len: 16; abundance: few; j_gene: TRBJ2-1; v_gene: TRBV9; d_gene: -; CDR3aa: CASSVDQGIPYNEQFF; CDR3nt: TGTGCCAGCAGCGTAGATCAGGGAATCCCCTACAATGAGCAGTTCTTC
len: 15; abundance: -; j_gene: TRBJ2-2; v_gene: TRBV5-6; d_gene: -; CDR3aa: CASSLARPLTGELFF; CDR3nt: TGTGCCAGCAGCTTGGCTAGGCCGCTCACCGGGGAGCTGTTTTTT
len: 14; abundance: -; j_gene: TRBJ2-3; v_gene: TRBV3-1; d_gene: TRBD2; CDR3aa: CASSRGLAGDTQYF; CDR3nt: TGTGCCAGCAGCCGGGGACTAGCAGGGGATACGCAGTATTTT
len: 16; abundance: many; j_gene: TRBJ2-1; v_gene: TRBV4-1; d_gene: TRBD1; CDR3aa: CASSSRGDRSYNEQFF; CDR3nt: TGCGCCAGCAGCTCGCGAGGGGACAGATCCTACAATGAGCAGTTCTTC
len: 16; abundance: many; j_gene: TRBJ2-1; v_gene: TRBV12-3/TRBV12-4; d_gene: TRBD2; CDR3aa: CASSLALRGGGNEQFF; CDR3nt: TGTGCCAGCAGTTTAGCGCTGCGCGGGGGTGGGAATGAGCAGTTCTTC
len: 15; abundance: -; j_gene: TRBJ1-1; v_gene: TRBV27; d_gene: TRBD1; CDR3aa: CASRPPGTGLTEAFF; CDR3nt: TGTGCCAGCAGACCACCCGGGACAGGACTCACTGAAGCTTTCTTT